This T cell receptor beta chain stems from a study of blood T cell repertoires in COVID-19. The CDR3 is 13 residues long. Trimming left V 0 bases short and J 8 bases short, with 9 bases between. In germline, CDR1 is MNHEY, CDR2 SVGAGI. Measured with immunoSEQ multiplex PCR; TCRdb has only the in-frame clones, and not every one. The table has some 290,000 clones, roughly 85% seen once. The clonotype was recovered from a man in his sixties who had recovered from COVID-19. The chain uses TRBV6-5 and TRBJ2-3, with a tentative D call TRBD1 (5 bases). The sequenced material came from peripheral blood. The CDR3 is CASSYSIQGTQYF. DNA of the CDR3: TGTGCCAGCAGTTACTCGATTCAGGGTACGCAGTATTTT.